Below, one T cell receptor (beta chain) is given with its context. What it binds is unknown. Relative to the germline gene, one junction end is altered; a read error may explain this. The data were taken from a study of breast tumors, draining lymph nodes, adjacent tissues. Findings of the study overall: Tumor and nontumor repertoires were significantly more similar in luminal-like than in basal-like breast cancer. Compared with lymph nodes, tumors were less diverse; compared with nontumor tissue, more. Findings are consistent with lymph node origin and intratumoral expansion of most tumor T cells. Data only fit, rather than demonstrated, lymph node origin of most tumor T cells.

One entry per CDR3 protein, called by TCRdb with MiXCR from the multiplex PCR reads. This table has fewer than 300,000 distinct CDR3 sequences, approximately 31% appearing once. Breast cancer patients provided tissue from their axillary draining lymph nodes. CDR1 is LGHNA, CDR2 YSLEER, per germline. This CDR3 contains 15 residues. This TCR came from a female donor with breast cancer. Some clones in this sample may be carry-over from other donors' samples. Source material: axillary lymph node tissue. The rearrangement links TRBV4-3 to TRBJ2-7; D perhaps matches TRBD1 (6 bases). The CDR3 coding sequence is TGCGCCAGTAGCCAAGATTGGGACATAACCTACGAGCAGTACTTC. Translation: CASSQDWDITYEQYF.